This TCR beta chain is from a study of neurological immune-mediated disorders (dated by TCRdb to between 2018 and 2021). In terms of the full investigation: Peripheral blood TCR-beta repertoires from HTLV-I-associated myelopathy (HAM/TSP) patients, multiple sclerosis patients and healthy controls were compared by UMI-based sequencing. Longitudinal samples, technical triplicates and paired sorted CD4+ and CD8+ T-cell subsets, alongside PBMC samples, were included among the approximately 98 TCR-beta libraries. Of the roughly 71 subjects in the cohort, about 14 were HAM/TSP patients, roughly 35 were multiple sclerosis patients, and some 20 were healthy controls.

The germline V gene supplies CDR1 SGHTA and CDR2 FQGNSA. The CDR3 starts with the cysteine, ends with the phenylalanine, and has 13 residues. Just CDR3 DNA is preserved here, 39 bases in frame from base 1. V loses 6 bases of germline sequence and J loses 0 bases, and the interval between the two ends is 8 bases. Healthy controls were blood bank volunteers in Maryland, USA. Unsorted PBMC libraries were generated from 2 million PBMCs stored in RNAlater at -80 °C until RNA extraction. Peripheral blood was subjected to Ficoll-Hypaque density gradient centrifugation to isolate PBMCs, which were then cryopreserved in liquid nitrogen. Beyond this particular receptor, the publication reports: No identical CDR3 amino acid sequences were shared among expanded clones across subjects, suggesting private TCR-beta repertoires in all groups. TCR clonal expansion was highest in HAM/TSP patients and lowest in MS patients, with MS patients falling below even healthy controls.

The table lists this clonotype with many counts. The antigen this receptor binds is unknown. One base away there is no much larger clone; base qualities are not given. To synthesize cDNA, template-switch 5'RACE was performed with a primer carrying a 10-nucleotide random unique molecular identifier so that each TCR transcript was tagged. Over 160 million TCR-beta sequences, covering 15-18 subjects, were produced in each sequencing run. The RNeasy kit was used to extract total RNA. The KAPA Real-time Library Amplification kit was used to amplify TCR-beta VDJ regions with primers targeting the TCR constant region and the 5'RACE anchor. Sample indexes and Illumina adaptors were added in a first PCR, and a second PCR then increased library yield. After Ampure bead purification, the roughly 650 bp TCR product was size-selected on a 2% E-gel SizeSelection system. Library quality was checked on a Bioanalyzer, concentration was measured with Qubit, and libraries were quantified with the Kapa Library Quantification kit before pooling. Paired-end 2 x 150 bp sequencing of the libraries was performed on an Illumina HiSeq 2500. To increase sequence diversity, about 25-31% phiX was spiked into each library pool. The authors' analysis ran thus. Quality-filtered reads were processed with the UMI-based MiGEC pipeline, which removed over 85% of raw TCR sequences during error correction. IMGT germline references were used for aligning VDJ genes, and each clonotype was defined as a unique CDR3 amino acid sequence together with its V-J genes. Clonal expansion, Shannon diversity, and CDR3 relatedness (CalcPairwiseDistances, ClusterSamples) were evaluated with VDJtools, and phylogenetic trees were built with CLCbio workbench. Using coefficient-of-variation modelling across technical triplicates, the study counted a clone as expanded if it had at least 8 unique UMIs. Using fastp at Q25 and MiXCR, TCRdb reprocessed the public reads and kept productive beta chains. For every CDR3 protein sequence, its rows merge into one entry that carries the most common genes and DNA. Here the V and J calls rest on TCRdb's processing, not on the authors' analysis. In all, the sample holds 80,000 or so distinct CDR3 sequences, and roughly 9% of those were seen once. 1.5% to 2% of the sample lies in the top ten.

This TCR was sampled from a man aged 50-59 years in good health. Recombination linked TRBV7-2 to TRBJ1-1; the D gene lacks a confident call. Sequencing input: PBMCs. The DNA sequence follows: TGTGCCAGCAGAAAACTAATGAACACTGAAGCTTTCTTT. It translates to CASRKLMNTEAFF.